Listed below are T cell receptor beta chains from one sample, sequenced in a study of vaccination and CD4 T cells after COVID-19. Antigens for these TCRs are unknown. TCRdb analysed the PCR reads with MiXCR anew, one entry per CDR3 protein. The sample has about 23,000 distinct CDR3 sequences; about 53% are singletons. Sample: CD4+ T cells from blood, cultured in vitro. The receptors shown here come from a human donor who had recovered from COVID-19. The CDR3 runs from the conserved cysteine through the conserved F or W. The order of the fields is D gene, V gene, clone size, J gene, CDR3 DNA, CDR3 protein. The D gene is left open where the match is weak. Clone size is given for some rows only: seen once, a few or many times, or a class if the clone is expanded.

d_gene: -
v_gene: TRBV2
abundance: once
j_gene: TRBJ1-2
CDR3nt: TGTGCCAGCACTACAGAGCCTAACTATGGCTACACCTTC
CDR3aa: CASTTEPNYGYTF

d_gene: -
v_gene: TRBV5-3
abundance: -
j_gene: TRBJ1-2
CDR3nt: TGTGCCAGAAGCACCGGGCCGGATCGGAAGGGCTACACCTTC
CDR3aa: CARSTGPDRKGYTF

d_gene: -
v_gene: TRBV30
abundance: -
j_gene: TRBJ1-5
CDR3nt: TGTGCCTGGAGTGAATCTAATCAGCCCCAGCATTTT
CDR3aa: CAWSESNQPQHF

d_gene: -
v_gene: TRBV27
abundance: few
j_gene: TRBJ1-1
CDR3nt: TGTGCCAGCAGTTCGCGACAGACGAACACTGAAGCTTTCTTT
CDR3aa: CASSSRQTNTEAFF

d_gene: -
v_gene: TRBV7-2
abundance: -
j_gene: TRBJ1-5
CDR3nt: TGTGCCAGCAGCTTAGGACTTCAGCAACCCCAGCATTTT
CDR3aa: CASSLGLQQPQHF

d_gene: TRBD2
v_gene: TRBV19
abundance: few
j_gene: TRBJ2-7
CDR3nt: TGTGCCAGTAGTATAGCCGGGACTAGCGTCTACGAGCAGTACTTC
CDR3aa: CASSIAGTSVYEQYF

d_gene: -
v_gene: TRBV6-1
abundance: once
j_gene: TRBJ2-3
CDR3nt: TGTGCCAGCAGTGAATTAGATACGCAGTATTTT
CDR3aa: CASSELDTQYF

d_gene: -
v_gene: TRBV25-1
abundance: -
j_gene: TRBJ1-2
CDR3nt: TGTGCCAGCAGTGGGGGTGTCTATGGCTACACCTTC
CDR3aa: CASSGGVYGYTF

d_gene: TRBD1
v_gene: TRBV20-1
abundance: few
j_gene: TRBJ1-3
CDR3nt: TGCAGTGCTGGTACAGGGGGCGGAAACACCATATATTTT
CDR3aa: CSAGTGGGNTIYF

d_gene: TRBD1
v_gene: TRBV4-3
abundance: -
j_gene: TRBJ1-2
CDR3nt: TGCGCCAGCAGCCAAGCCTGGACAGGGGGGAACTATGGCTACACCTTC
CDR3aa: CASSQAWTGGNYGYTF

d_gene: -
v_gene: TRBV11-3
abundance: once
j_gene: TRBJ1-2
CDR3nt: TGTGCCAGCGGTCCCGGCGGCGGTTATGGCTACACCTTC
CDR3aa: CASGPGGGYGYTF

d_gene: -
v_gene: TRBV27
abundance: few
j_gene: TRBJ1-5
CDR3nt: TGTGCCAGCAGTTTAGTTTTTTCTGGCAATCAGCCCCAGCATTTT
CDR3aa: CASSLVFSGNQPQHF

d_gene: -
v_gene: TRBV15
abundance: -
j_gene: TRBJ2-3
CDR3nt: TGTGCCACCAGCAGGGATGGGTACGGAGATACGCAGTATTTT
CDR3aa: CATSRDGYGDTQYF

d_gene: -
v_gene: TRBV20-1
abundance: -
j_gene: TRBJ1-1
CDR3nt: TGCAGTGCTAGGGACACCCGGAATGAAGCTTTCTTT
CDR3aa: CSARDTRNEAFF

d_gene: TRBD2
v_gene: TRBV7-2
abundance: -
j_gene: TRBJ2-3
CDR3nt: TGTGCCAGCAGCTTAGTTGGGATAGCGGGAAGAGATACGCAGTATTTT
CDR3aa: CASSLVGIAGRDTQYF

d_gene: -
v_gene: TRBV5-1
abundance: -
j_gene: TRBJ2-6
CDR3nt: TGCGCCAGCAGCTTGGATTCCGGGGCCAACGTCCTGACTTTC
CDR3aa: CASSLDSGANVLTF

d_gene: -
v_gene: TRBV6-5
abundance: -
j_gene: TRBJ1-1
CDR3nt: TGTGCCAGCAGTTACTCGACCGGGAACACTGAAGCTTTCTTT
CDR3aa: CASSYSTGNTEAFF

d_gene: TRBD2
v_gene: TRBV11-1
abundance: -
j_gene: TRBJ2-1
CDR3nt: TGTGCCAGCGGATATACTAGCGGGAGTAATGAGCAGTTCTTC
CDR3aa: CASGYTSGSNEQFF

d_gene: TRBD1
v_gene: TRBV4-1
abundance: -
j_gene: TRBJ2-7
CDR3nt: TGCGCCAGCAGCACGCTGCTACAGGGGGCTGGAGACGAGCAGTACTTC
CDR3aa: CASSTLLQGAGDEQYF

d_gene: -
v_gene: TRBV24-1
abundance: -
j_gene: TRBJ2-2
CDR3nt: TGTGCCACCAGTGATCCGCCGGGACAAACGAACACCGGGGAGCTGTTTTTT
CDR3aa: CATSDPPGQTNTGELFF

d_gene: -
v_gene: TRBV30
abundance: -
j_gene: TRBJ2-7
CDR3nt: TGTGCCTGGAGTCGGGGGCGAAACTACGAGCAGTACTTC
CDR3aa: CAWSRGRNYEQYF

d_gene: TRBD1
v_gene: TRBV27
abundance: -
j_gene: TRBJ1-6
CDR3nt: TGTGCCAGCAGCTCTACAGGGGCCAGCTCCTATAATTCACCCCTCCACTTT
CDR3aa: CASSSTGASSYNSPLHF